Listed here is a single T cell receptor beta chain. It lacks a known antigen. It may be a read error: a sequence one base away is much more abundant. Trimming removed 6 bases from V and 7 bases from J; the gene matches leave 6 bases unexplained. The germline V gene encodes CDR1 SNHLY and CDR2 FYNNEI. The CDR3 runs 14 amino acids, cysteine and phenylalanine included. The DNA shown is the 42-base CDR3, in frame from base 1. The data belong to a study of T cells in Graves' hyperthyroidism and ophthalmopathy (dated by TCRdb to between 2018 and 2020). With respect to the entire study: Peripheral blood was sampled at the time of initial diagnosis, prior to any treatment. To identify distinguishing TCR V-J signatures, a discovery cohort of around 98 patients was used, comprising fewer than 45 with Graves' ophthalmopathy and some 60 with stable Graves' hyperthyroidism. Whether ophthalmopathy could be predicted prospectively was tested in an independent validation cohort made up of under 20 hyperthyroidism patients plus 17 patients who later progressed to ophthalmopathy. The roughly 90 discovery patients were divided at random into training and test sets in a 7:3 ratio. In roughly six Graves' hyperthyroidism patients, the study also compared T-cell repertoires from thyroid tissue with T-cell repertoires from blood. Once sampling was done, hyperthyroidism patients were given methimazole at a starting dose of 30 mg daily, whereas ophthalmopathy patients were given high-dose intravenous methylprednisolone. The paper reports TCR Vbeta CDR3 sequencing of 130 to 150 peripheral blood samples: around 45 ophthalmopathy, about 75 hyperthyroidism and approximately 17 progressor patients.

A patient counted as having stable Graves' hyperthyroidism if no progression to ophthalmopathy occurred over 18 months of follow-up. The hyperthyroidism patients were between 18 and 65 years old and newly diagnosed, with a disease duration of less than 2 months. Patients with uncontrolled infections, other autoimmune diseases, pregnancy or lactation were excluded. Clinical symptoms, serum thyroxine and TRAb, thyroid ultrasound, and orbital computed tomography formed the basis for the diagnoses. PBMCs were separated from approximately 9.9 ml of fresh peripheral blood using Ficoll-Paque density gradient centrifugation. Total RNA was extracted using Trizol reagent, and RNA quality was assessed on an Agilent 2100 Bioanalyzer. TCR beta CDR3 regions were amplified from RNA transcripts. A first-round RT-PCR of the TCR CDR3 used the HTBI primer set with the Qiagen OneStep RT-PCR kit. The libraries were constructed in a second round of multiplex PCR and then size-selected and purified. Sequencing of the libraries was done on an Illumina HiSeq2000 using paired-end 100 bp reads. Processing in the source paper ran as follows. Raw data were processed with SOAPnuke, discarding reads with adapters, uncalled bases, mean Phred below 15, or no exact constant-primer or identifier match. High-quality paired reads were merged using COPE v1.2.5, and each unique nucleotide sequence was defined as a clonotype. MiTCR v1.1 was used to align clonotypes to the IMGT TRBV, TRBD and TRBJ reference segments. The analysis was restricted to V-J combinations with a frequency above 0.0001, which together covered around 99% of the repertoires. The TCS score was defined as the ratio of F50 (clonal expansion) to E x V (chaos), calculated using BLOSUM62-based TCRdist between CDR3 peptides within each V-J. Welch's t-statistics and random forest reduced roughly 540 V-J features to 13, which were used in a naive Bayes classifier (R e1071). TCRdb reworked the public reads: Q25 trimming with fastp, MiXCR clone assembly, productive beta chains retained. Rows are combined by CDR3 protein, so each entry shows the most common genes and DNA. The V and J calls were determined by TCRdb, not by the authors. The sample profile shows a few hundred thousand distinct CDR3 sequences; approximately 15% of them were found once. Together, the top ten hold 7.3% of the sample.

The paper's findings and limits, for the study overall: Most expanded thyroid clonotypes (frequency above 0.001) were also detected in blood, a finding suggesting that blood repertoires may reflect thyroid immune responses. No statistical method was used to fix the sample size in advance, and group allocation was not hidden from the investigators. Ophthalmopathy was separated from stable hyperthyroidism by a 13 V-J signature model, with about 88% sensitivity and roughly 84% specificity obtained in cross-validation and 80%/75% obtained in testing. In validation, the model predicted progression to ophthalmopathy with approximately 69% sensitivity and 72% to 85% specificity, a median of approximately 6.7 months before onset.

The TCR comes from a woman aged 30 to 39 with Graves' hyperthyroidism. The chain is assembled from TRBV2 and TRBJ2-7, and 13 junctional nucleotides match TRBD2. Specimen: blood. CDR3 reads: CASRILAGGPEQYF. The DNA is as follows: TGTGCCAGCAGAATACTAGCGGGAGGGCCTGAGCAGTACTTC.